One T cell receptor (beta chain) is described in this entry. Its antigen remains unknown. This sample is part of a study of brain T cells in children with intractable seizures. General study findings and limits: Pre- and post-surgery blood differed in depth, so pre-surgery absences may be undersampling. Patients' HCMV serostatus was unknown; virus specificity rests on CDR3 similarity alone.

The CDR3 contains 15 residues. V shed 5 bases and J shed 2 bases, with 16 bases lying between them. Germline CDR1 reads SEHNR; CDR2 reads FQNEAQ (reference sequence). Generated by immunoSEQ multiplex PCR, the TCRdb table keeps only in-frame clones and is missing some. Of tens of thousands of clones listed, roughly 89% were seen once; the top ten hold around 25%. Only cases whose brain tissue showed the highest T cell transcript signatures were sequenced. Patients received at least one anti-epileptic drug before surgery. The receptor's source is a girl aged 2 to 10 with Rasmussen encephalitis and intractable seizures. The J gene is TRBJ2-7, the V gene TRBV7-9; D may be TRBD1 or TRBD2 (5 bases each). The sample consisted of peripheral blood, taken at surgery. The CDR3 reads CASSPPMGTPYEQYF. For the CDR3, the DNA is TGTGCCAGCAGCCCCCCTATGGGGACCCCCTACGAGCAGTACTTC.